Given below is one T cell receptor beta chain in context. Its matching antigen is unknown. These data originate in a study of T cells in Graves' hyperthyroidism and ophthalmopathy. Findings of the study overall: Separating ophthalmopathy from stable hyperthyroidism was achieved by a 13 V-J model. Blood shared most expanded thyroid clonotypes above 0.001.

The source material, RNA transcripts, was used to amplify TCR beta CDR3 regions. The HTBI set primed first-round TCR CDR3 RT-PCR. TCRdb reprocessed the multiplex PCR reads with MiXCR, giving one entry per CDR3 protein. The sample consists of approximately 300,000 distinct CDR3 sequences, approximately 16% of them appearing once. This CDR3 has 15 amino acids. V lost 5 bases and J 3 bases, leaving 16 bases between the germline ends. From germline, CDR1 is SNHLY and CDR2 FYNNEI. The study based diagnoses on clinical symptoms, serum thyroxine and TRAb, thyroid ultrasound and orbital computed tomography. The chain has TRBV2 and TRBJ1-1; D is possibly TRBD1 (6 bases). The sample consisted of blood. The clonotype was recovered from a man aged 30 to 39 with Graves' hyperthyroidism. CDR3 sequence: CASSSHRDTHTEAFF. DNA of the CDR3: TGTGCCAGCAGTTCCCATCGGGACACTCACACTGAAGCTTTCTTT.